Included here is one T cell receptor (beta chain) sequence, with context. As yet, its antigen is unknown. The source of the sample is a study of graft-versus-host responses after intestinal transplantation. Study overall: Every one of the recipients received anti-thymocyte globulin induction and afterwards took tacrolimus and steroids for around 3 years. Study conclusions and caveats: Detection of GvH clones occurred in recipient marrow, and some had their first appearance in ileum or blood. Individuals carrying graft-donor T cell macrochimerism showed high graft-versus-host to host-versus-graft clonal ratios in allografts. The highest levels of circulating GvH clones went along with early declines in HvG clones after transplant.

Germline CDR1 reads KGHSH; CDR2 reads LQKENI. This CDR3 is built from 13 residues. V lost 3 bases, J lost 2 bases, and 8 bases lay in between. Here immunoSEQ multiplex PCR was the method, and the copy in TCRdb shows in-frame clones only, minus some. The data show roughly 46,000 clones, approximately 92% seen once. The TCR originated in a human patient who received an intestinal transplant, so some T cells may come from the graft donor. The material was PBMCs, obtained roughly 760 days after a first intestinal transplant, on the day of a second. The chain has TRBV18 and TRBJ2-7; TRBD1 might be the D (5 bases). CDR3 nucleotides: TGTGCCAGCTCACCCGGACAAACCTACGAGCAGTACTTC. The encoded protein is CASSPGQTYEQYF.